This T cell receptor beta chain comes out of a study of cytomegalovirus exposure and HLA in healthy donors. PCR used 60 Vbeta primers and 13 Jbeta primers. The table came from immunoSEQ multiplex PCR; TCRdb's copy has only in-frame clones and leaves some out. The table lists 210,000 or so clones, around 81% of them singletons. The germline V gene encodes CDR1 MNHEY and CDR2 SMNVEV (reference sequence). The CDR3 loop spans 15 amino acids. V shed 1 base, J shed 7 bases, and the junction held 7 bases outside the gene matches. The V call is TRBV27, the J call TRBJ2-1, with 7 bases matching TRBD1. Sequencing used PBMCs. The clonotype comes from a woman between 50 and 59 years old in good health and CMV-seropositive. The CDR3 region has the DNA TGTGCCAGCAGTTTATTTCAGGGACAGTATAATGAGCAGTTCTTC. It encodes CASSLFQGQYNEQFF.